Sequencing of this TCR beta chain was carried out in a study of T cell responses to AZD1222 COVID-19 vaccine. The CDR3 has 16 amino acids. Trimming took off 3 bases at V and 4 bases at J, with 19 bases between the two ends. Germline V lookup: CDR1 SGHNT, CDR2 YYREEE (reference sequence). Only in-frame clones appear in the TCRdb table, and some are missing; sequencing was by immunoSEQ multiplex PCR. The sample consists of 150,000 to 200,000 clones, more than 75% of them appearing once. The sequence was collected from an adult in good health. This rearrangement joins TRBV5-4 to TRBJ1-2, with D hard to call. Sequences were derived from peripheral blood, sampled on day 0 of AZD1222 vaccination. CDR3 nucleotides: TGTGCCAGCAGCTCCTCAGCCGGCAGCCCATCCTATGGCTACACCTTC. The encoded protein is CASSSSAGSPSYGYTF.